The clone carrying this T cell receptor beta chain was observed at least ten times. Its antigen is not identified. The identical CDR3 is also encoded by other nucleotide sequences in the sample. DNA input for the unsorted PBMC replicate PCRs was 300 ng, some 31,000 T cell genomes. Repertoires were generated with immunoSEQ multiplex PCR, while TCRdb's copy carries only in-frame clones and drops some. The table lists about 480,000 clones, 79% of them singletons. CDR1 is SGHNT, CDR2 YYREEE, per germline (reference sequence). This CDR3 spans 16 amino acids. The V end lost 4 bases, the J end lost 0 bases, and 14 bases lay between the germline ends. The data stem from a study of shared clonotypes between healthy human individuals. Points from the study as a whole: Sequencing depth was a factor that was expected to affect clonotype sharing among donors.

Every donor was a Caucasian adult from Nashville, Tennessee. The chain recombines TRBV5-4 with TRBJ2-1, with D perhaps TRBD1 or TRBD2 (6 bases each). This TCR was sampled from a woman aged 40 to 49 in good health. Some clones in this sample may be carry-over from other donors' samples. The sample comprised PBMCs. CDR3 nucleotides: TGTGCCAGCAGCCTGGGGGGCACGAGCTCCTACAATGAGCAGTTCTTC. This sequence encodes CASSLGGTSSYNEQFF. Drawing the rest from reference TRBV5-4 and TRBJ2-1, the complete variable domain is ETGVTQSPTHLIKTRGQQVTLRCSSQSGHNTVSWYQQALGQGPQFIFQYYREEENGRGNFPPRFSGLQFPNYSSELNVNALELDDSALYLCASSLGGTSSYNEQFFGPGTRLTVL.